Reported below is one T cell receptor beta chain. Its antigen remains unknown. This record comes from a study of cytomegalovirus exposure and HLA in healthy donors. In the study overall: The same platform was used for the 90 to 150 validation repertoires and the roughly 730 first-cohort repertoires, a later analysis reported.

Generated by immunoSEQ multiplex PCR, the TCRdb table keeps only in-frame clones and is missing some. This sample carries 50,000 or so clones, 75% to 95% of them seen once, and the ten largest clones take approximately 2%. Whole-study results and caveats: The authors enumerated around 150 TCR beta chains as linked to cytomegalovirus. The tendency of first-cohort TCR clusters to co-occur in the roughly 130 validation repertoires was the finding of a later analysis.

The TCR was taken from a woman between 25 and 40 years old in good health and CMV-seronegative. Sequenced material: PBMCs.

CDR3: CASSLAAGGLTDTQYF. DNA for the CDR3: TGTGCCAGCAGCTTGGCAGCGGGAGGCCTCACAGATACGCAGTATTTT. This chain connects TRBV5-4 to TRBJ2-3; 9 bases map to TRBD2. Germline CDR1 SGHNT, CDR2 YYREEE (reference sequence). The CDR3 spans 16 residues. V gave up 0 bases and J gave up 2 bases; unmatched junction bases: 4.